A single sample is the source of the 18 T cell receptor beta chains below, sequenced in a study of regulatory T cells in long-lasting Graves disease (dated by TCRdb to about 2021). Library prep was done by multiplex PCR. Data came from an Illumina HiSeq 4000. iRepertoire HTBI primers and Arm-PCR amplification of CDR3 regions were used to construct TCR beta libraries. The public sequencing data were trimmed at Q25 with fastp and processed into clonotypes with MiXCR by TCRdb, which kept only in-frame beta chains. Rows matching on CDR3 protein sequence are summarized as one entry with the most common DNA and genes. A total of hundreds of thousands of distinct CDR3 sequences appear in this sample, 15% to 20% of them only once. Around a quarter of the sample is held by the ten biggest clonotypes. This specimen's time point label, interpreted: newly diagnosed GD, antithyroid drugs for less than 3 months. For both TCR sequencing and RNA sequencing, RNA was extracted from PBMCs in TRIzol.

The sample was also linked to a second study, of T cells in Graves' hyperthyroidism and ophthalmopathy.

The specimen was peripheral blood mononuclear cells (PBMCs), collected at new diagnosis, from a patient treated with antithyroid drugs. These receptors came from a woman aged 35-65 years with Graves disease. Donor details come from another sample of the same person, matched by shared clones.

The chain combines TRBV5-1 with TRBJ2-3, with TRBD2 as a possible D gene (6 bases). The V end was cut by 4 bases, the J end by 2 bases, with 14 bases between. This CDR3 spans 15 amino acids. CDR1 is SGHRS and CDR2 is YFSETQ in the germline V gene. Written as DNA, the CDR3 is TGCGCCAGCAGCCTCGCGGAGGGCTACACAGATACGCAGTATTTT. It is translated as CASSLAEGYTDTQYF. Drawing the rest from reference TRBV5-1 and TRBJ2-3, the complete variable domain is KAGVTQTPRYLIKTRGQQVTLSCSPISGHRSVSWYQQTPGQGLQFLFEYFSETQRNKGNFPGRFSGRQFSNSRSEMNVSTLELGDSALYLCASSLAEGYTDTQYFGPGTRLTVL.

The sample holds a few counts of this clonotype. The chain has TRBV7-6 and TRBJ1-4, with D perhaps matching TRBD1 (5 bases). The CDR3 spans 15 residues. Germline V gene data show CDR1 as SGHVS and CDR2 as FNYEAQ. V was clipped by 5 bases and J by 8 bases, with 18 bases between them. The CDR3 DNA follows: TGTGCCAGCAGCCGAGCCTCCTCCGGGGCGGAAAAACTGTTTTTT. Amino acids: CASSRASSGAEKLFF. The complete variable domain, with remaining parts taken from reference TRBV7-6 and TRBJ1-4, reads GAGVSQSPRYKVTKRGQDVALRCDPISGHVSLYWYRQALGQGPEFLTYFNYEAQQDKSGLPNDRFSAERPEGSISTLTIQRTEQRDSAMYRCASSRASSGAEKLFFGSGTQLSVL.

The table lists this clonotype with many counts. This chain links TRBV5-4 with TRBJ2-2, with D hard to call. The CDR3 has 13 residues. CDR1 and CDR2 (germline): SGHNT, YYREEE (reference sequence). The V gene lost 8 bases and the J gene lost 0 bases, with 8 bases spanning the gap. In nucleotides, the CDR3 is TGTGCCAGTTGGACCACGAACACCGGGGAGCTGTTTTTT. Protein sequence: CASWTTNTGELFF.

This clonotype was detected ten times or more. This chain links TRBV28 with TRBJ1-5; 9 bases map to TRBD1. CDR1 and CDR2 from the germline V gene are MDHEN and SYDVKM. This CDR3 region has 15 residues. After removal of 4 bases from V and 1 base from J, the junction contained 2 bases not matched to a gene. The CDR3 DNA reads TGTGCCAGCAGTTCCGGGACAGGGAGCAATCAGCCCCAGCATTTT. Translated: CASSSGTGSNQPQHF.

This clonotype was recorded a few times. A junction end diverges from the germline sequence, so it may reflect a read error. The genes are TRBV5-6 and TRBJ2-7; possible D gene TRBD2, 6 bases. This CDR3 is 12 amino acids long. The germline gives CDR1 SGHDT, CDR2 YYEEEE. The CDR3: CASSLDDGGSNF. For the CDR3, the DNA is TGTGCCAGCAGCTTGGATGACGGGGGTTCGAACTTC.

V is TRBV29-1 and J is TRBJ2-3, with D uncertain. The CDR3 loop spans 14 amino acids. The germline V gene encodes CDR1 SQVTM and CDR2 ANQGSEA. Trimming stripped 4 bases from V and 2 bases from J, with 13 bases between. This CDR3 reads CSVGPPVPTDTQYF. In DNA form, the CDR3 reads TGCAGCGTTGGACCTCCCGTTCCCACAGATACGCAGTATTTT.

This clonotype has at least ten counts. The chain links TRBV3-1 to TRBJ2-3; 11 bases are a match to TRBD2. Per the germline V gene, CDR1 is LGHDT and CDR2 is YNNKEL (reference sequence). V lost 4 bases and J lost 4; bases outside the gene matches: 7. CDR3 length: 16 residues. The CDR3 spells CASSPLAGGGSDTQYF. CDR3 in DNA: TGTGCCAGCAGCCCGCTAGCGGGGGGAGGGTCAGATACGCAGTATTTT.

This clonotype was picked up a small number of times. This chain connects TRBV20-1 to TRBJ2-5; 7 bases match TRBD1. The CDR3 runs to 12 residues. The germline V gene has CDR1 DFQATT and CDR2 SNEGSKA (reference sequence). V was pared by 6 bases and J by 3 bases, with 4 bases of the junction left unmatched. Written as DNA, the CDR3 is TGCAGTGCCGCCGGGACAGAAGAGACCCAGTACTTC. This translates into CSAAGTEETQYF.

V and J are TRBV25-1 and TRBJ1-6; 7 positions agree with TRBD1. This CDR3 is 13 amino acids long. CDR1 is MGHDK and CDR2 is SYGVNS in the germline V gene. V shed 9 bases, J shed 7 bases, and the junction held 6 bases outside the gene matches. This CDR3 reads CASQRQGNSPLHF. Written as DNA, the CDR3 is TGTGCCAGTCAACGACAGGGAAATTCACCCCTCCACTTT. The whole variable domain, filled in from reference TRBV25-1 and TRBJ1-6, reads EADIYQTPRYLVIGTGKKITLECSQTMGHDKMYWYQQDPGMELHLIHYSYGVNSTEKGDLSSESTVSRIRTEHFPLTLESARPSHTSQYLCASQRQGNSPLHFGNGTRLTVT.

A word on this clonotype: A much larger clone differs by one base, so this may be a read error. V and J are TRBV27 and TRBJ2-1, with 7 bases that match TRBD2. This CDR3 is 13 amino acids long. CDR1 is MNHEY, CDR2 SMNVEV, per germline (reference sequence). J was trimmed by 10 bases and V by 9 bases; bases with no gene match: 12. The CDR3 spells CASSKTSIHEQFF. The CDR3 bases are TGTGCCAGTTCAAAGACTAGCATCCACGAGCAGTTCTTC.

In its sample, this clonotype was seen many times. The J gene is TRBJ1-5, the V gene TRBV12-3 or TRBV12-4; the D gene is possibly TRBD1 (5 bases). The CDR3 loop spans 13 amino acids. Between the trimmed V and J ends, which lost 3 bases and 5 bases, there was a span of 8 bases. In nucleotides, the CDR3 is TGTGCCAGCAGTTTTACAGGTGATCAGCCCCAGCATTTT. Translation gives CASSFTGDQPQHF.

This clonotype has ten or more counts. The J gene is TRBJ1-1, the V gene TRBV11-3, with a possible D match to TRBD1 (6 bases). From germline, CDR1 is SGHNT and CDR2 YENEEA. V was trimmed by 6 bases and J by 3 bases, leaving 14 bases between them. The CDR3 contains 14 residues. CDR3 in amino acids: CASRNRVRDTEAFF. The CDR3 coding sequence is TGTGCCAGCAGAAACAGGGTAAGGGACACTGAAGCTTTCTTT.

This clonotype was seen a handful of times. The CDR3 nucleotides read TGTGCCAGCAGTTCAAAACAGGGGGCGGCGTACTTC. It is translated as CASSSKQGAAYF. V usage is TRBV12-3 or TRBV12-4 and J usage is TRBJ2-7, with 9 bases aligning to TRBD1. J was trimmed by 12 bases and V by 4 bases; bases with no gene match: 7. CDR3 size: 12 residues.

The chain employs TRBV5-1 and TRBJ2-7; 9 bases align to TRBD2. With V trimmed by 4 bases and J by 6 bases, 8 bases remained unmatched. Looked up from germline, CDR1 is SGHRS and CDR2 is YFSETQ. CDR3 length: 14 residues. CDR3 loop: CASSARGGPLEQYF. In DNA form, the CDR3 reads TGCGCCAGCAGCGCGCGGGGGGGCCCGCTCGAGCAGTACTTC.

The chain employs TRBV27 and TRBJ2-7; 11 bases line up with TRBD2. V lost 8 bases, J lost 2 bases, and 2 bases stayed unmatched. This CDR3 comprises 13 residues. Germline assignment: CDR1 MNHEY and CDR2 SMNVEV (reference sequence). The DNA of the CDR3 is TGTGCCAGCCGTAGCGGGGGGGCCTACGAGCAGTACTTC. Encoded protein: CASRSGGAYEQYF.

This clonotype was counted ten times or more. The rearrangement joins TRBV20-1 to TRBJ2-7; 9 nucleotides agree with TRBD1. Germline CDR1 and CDR2: DFQATT and SNEGSKA (reference sequence). The junction had 3 bases not matched to a gene; V was cut back by 5 bases and J by 1 base. This CDR3 comprises 13 residues. CDR3 in DNA: TGCAGTGCTGGGACAGGGACTTCCTACGAGCAGTACTTC. Translated, it gives CSAGTGTSYEQYF.

This clonotype was counted only a few times. The V gene is TRBV6-1, the J gene TRBJ1-2; maybe TRBD1 (5 bases). CDR3 size: 14 residues. Trimming stripped 6 bases from V and 6 bases from J, with 17 bases between. CDR1 and CDR2 (germline): MNHNS, SASEGT. DNA for the CDR3: TGTGCCAGCAGGGACAACGGACGGGGAGATGGCTACACCTTC. As protein: CASRDNGRGDGYTF.

This clonotype was seen at least ten times. The CDR3 here is CASRPDGGWSNQPQHF. The CDR3 coding sequence is TGTGCCAGCAGACCGGACGGGGGATGGAGCAATCAGCCCCAGCATTTT. V gene TRBV28 combines with J gene TRBJ1-5; D might be TRBD1 (5 bases). Germline CDR1 and CDR2: MDHEN and SYDVKM. The germline V and J ends were trimmed by 6 bases and 1 base, with 16 bases remaining between them. This CDR3 is 16 amino acids long.